Following are 27 T cell receptor beta chains from one sample sequenced in a study of T cell changes during pregnancy in multiple sclerosis. Clones were sequenced by immunoSEQ multiplex PCR, and TCRdb holds only the in-frame ones, with some missing. The sample holds 65,000 to 90,000 clones, about 92% seen once. The starting material was peripheral blood, obtained before pregnancy. These receptor sequences come from a female donor with multiple sclerosis, enrolled in a pregnancy study.

J is TRBJ2-1 and V is TRBV10-2; 7 bases align to TRBD2. This CDR3 spans 14 amino acids. Germline trimming cut 3 bases from V and 7 bases from J; bases unmatched to any gene: 6. From germline, CDR1 is WSHSY and CDR2 SAAADI. CDR3 sequence (DNA): TGCGCCAGCAGTGATTTTGCGGGAGTGAATGAGCAGTTCTTC. Its protein is CASSDFAGVNEQFF.

The chain carries TRBV18 and TRBJ2-1, with TRBD2 matching over 7 bases. V lost 0 bases and J lost 4; bases outside the gene matches: 6. CDR1 and CDR2 (germline): KGHSH, LQKENI. The CDR3 has 16 amino acids. The CDR3 here is CASSPPIGGRYNEQFF. CDR3 in DNA: TGTGCCAGCTCACCACCGATTGGCGGGAGATACAATGAGCAGTTCTTC.

The genes are TRBV10-3 and TRBJ2-1, with TRBD2 matching 9 bases. The CDR3 consists of 14 residues. Per germline, CDR1 ENHRY and CDR2 SYGVKD. J was trimmed by 10 bases and V by 6 bases; bases with no gene match: 10. The chain's CDR3 is CAISEGTSRAEQFF. CDR3 DNA: TGTGCCATCAGCGAAGGGACTAGCAGGGCCGAGCAGTTCTTC.

The J gene is TRBJ1-5, the V gene TRBV19; D ambiguous. V lost 3 bases to trimming and J lost 0 bases, with 12 bases between them. Germline-derived CDR1 and CDR2 are LNHDA and SQIVND (reference sequence). This CDR3 comprises 16 residues. Here the CDR3 reads CASSIFGTVSNQPQHF. Here the CDR3 DNA reads TGTGCCAGTAGTATCTTCGGCACAGTTAGCAATCAGCCCCAGCATTTT.

The chain recombines TRBV5-6 with TRBJ2-5, with a possible D match to TRBD2 (6 bases). Per the germline V gene, CDR1 is SGHDT and CDR2 is YYEEEE. V lost 3 bases, J lost 7 bases, and 16 bases lay in between. The length of the CDR3 is 14 residues. The CDR3 loop reads CASSSWEAWGTQYF. For the CDR3, the DNA is TGTGCCAGCAGCTCGTGGGAGGCCTGGGGGACCCAGTACTTC. Using reference TRBV5-6 and TRBJ2-5 for the parts outside the CDR3, the full variable domain is DAGVTQSPTHLIKTRGQQVTLRCSPKSGHDTVSWYQQALGQGPQFIFQYYEEEERQRGNFPDRFSGHQFPNYSSELNVNALLLGDSALYLCASSSWEAWGTQYFGPGTRLLVL.

This chain connects TRBV2 to TRBJ2-3; TRBD1 might be the D (5 bases). Deletions cut 6 bases from V and 4 bases from J, with 14 bases between. CDR1 is SNHLY, CDR2 FYNNEI, per germline. CDR3 size: 14 residues. In nucleotides, the CDR3 is TGTGCCAGCAGCTCACAGACGACAGCAGATACGCAGTATTTT. Its protein product is CASSSQTTADTQYF.

J is TRBJ1-5 and V is TRBV7-2; tentatively, D is TRBD1 (6 bases). The CDR3 runs to 15 residues. Germline loops: CDR1 SGHTA, CDR2 FQGNSA. The V gene lost 5 bases and the J gene lost 0 bases, with 11 bases spanning the gap. The CDR3 loop is CASSRGGASNQPQHF. In nucleotides, the CDR3 is TGTGCCAGCAGCAGGGGGGGCGCTAGCAATCAGCCCCAGCATTTT.

This clone was seen only once. V usage is TRBV5-1 and J usage is TRBJ2-7; 12 nucleotides align to TRBD2. CDR1 is SGHRS, CDR2 YFSETQ, per germline. With 4 bases clipped from V and 2 bases from J, the junction kept 22 bases outside the gene matches. This CDR3 has 21 residues. The CDR3: CASSPIAPRLAGVGTAYEQYF. The CDR3 coding sequence is TGCGCCAGCAGCCCGATCGCTCCAAGACTAGCGGGAGTCGGTACTGCCTACGAGCAGTACTTC. Complete variable domain (other parts from reference TRBV5-1 and TRBJ2-7): KAGVTQTPRYLIKTRGQQVTLSCSPISGHRSVSWYQQTPGQGLQFLFEYFSETQRNKGNFPGRFSGRQFSNSRSEMNVSTLELGDSALYLCASSPIAPRLAGVGTAYEQYFGPGTRLTVT.

CDR3 bases: TGTGCCAGTAGGATCCCCGGAGGGAACTATGGCTACACCTTC. Residues: CASRIPGGNYGYTF. This chain uses TRBV19 with TRBJ1-2; D ambiguous. The CDR3 totals 14 residues. Between the trimmed V and J ends, which lost 6 bases and 2 bases, there was a span of 13 bases. From germline, CDR1 is LNHDA and CDR2 SQIVND (reference sequence).

The chain joins TRBV9 to TRBJ1-2, with D possibly being TRBD1 (5 bases). CDR3 length equals 13 residues. V lost 0 bases to trimming and J lost 5 bases, with 8 bases between them. The germline gives CDR1 SGDLS, CDR2 YYNGEE. CDR3 coding DNA: TGTGCCAGCAGCGTAGGGGGCGGATATGGCTACACCTTC. Translation gives CASSVGGGYGYTF.

The V gene is TRBV27, the J gene TRBJ2-1; D is undetermined. Germline CDR1 is MNHEY and CDR2 is SMNVEV (reference sequence). V shed 6 bases and J shed 9 bases, with 15 bases lying between them. The CDR3 has 13 amino acids. The CDR3 coding sequence is TGTGCCAGCAGATTTAAGGATAGCTTTGAGCAGTTCTTC. Its protein product is CASRFKDSFEQFF.

The J gene is TRBJ1-4, the V gene TRBV28; D gene unclear. Deletions cut 1 base from V and 8 bases from J, with 14 bases between. CDR1 and CDR2 (germline): MDHEN, SYDVKM. CDR3 length equals 15 residues. The CDR3 nucleotides read TGTGCCAGCAGTTTATCCAATTTGAGCGGGGAAAAACTGTTTTTT. It yields the protein CASSLSNLSGEKLFF. Full variable domain (rest looked up from reference TRBV28 and TRBJ1-4): DVKVTQSSRYLVKRTGEKVFLECVQDMDHENMFWYRQDPGLGLRLIYFSYDVKMKEKGDIPEGYSVSREKKERFSLILESASTNQTSMYLCASSLSNLSGEKLFFGSGTQLSVL.

The chain recombines TRBV9 with TRBJ2-1; perhaps TRBD1 as D (6 bases). The CDR3 length is 18 residues. Germline CDR1 reads SGDLS; CDR2 reads YYNGEE. Trimming took off 3 bases at V and 0 bases at J, with 19 bases between the two ends. The CDR3 here is CASSANSRGQDSYNEQFF. CDR3 bases: TGTGCCAGCAGCGCCAACTCCAGGGGCCAGGACTCCTACAATGAGCAGTTCTTC.

This clone appeared a single time. This chain links TRBV6-6 with TRBJ2-3, with 8 bases that match TRBD2. Trimming cost V 2 bases and J 6 bases; bases outside gene matches: 4. The germline CDR1 and CDR2 sequences are MNHNY and SVGAGI (reference sequence). This CDR3 is built from 14 residues. DNA for the CDR3: TGTGCCAGCAGTTACACGAGACTAGCGGATACGCAGTATTTT. Encoded protein: CASSYTRLADTQYF.

The V and J genes are TRBV5-4 and TRBJ1-3; the D is unclear. Trimming took off 3 bases at V and 0 bases at J, with 10 bases between the two ends. CDR3 size: 15 residues. Germline V gives CDR1 SGHNT, CDR2 YYREEE (reference sequence). CDR3 sequence reads: CASSSVGSSGNTIYF. The CDR3 nucleotides read TGTGCCAGCAGCTCGGTAGGGAGCTCTGGAAACACCATATATTTT.

CDR3: CASSFGTGGDGYTF. As DNA, the CDR3 is TGTGCCAGTAGTTTCGGGACAGGGGGCGATGGCTACACCTTC. The chain carries TRBV19 and TRBJ1-2, with TRBD1 matching 12 bases. The germline V gene has CDR1 LNHDA and CDR2 SQIVND (reference sequence). The length of the CDR3 is 14 residues. Unmatched junction bases numbered 4, after V lost 5 bases and J lost 6 bases.

The J gene is TRBJ2-7, the V gene TRBV7-2; 7 nucleotides agree with TRBD1. The CDR3 length is 14 residues. With V trimmed by 6 bases and J by 3 bases, 8 bases remained unmatched. From germline, CDR1 is SGHTA and CDR2 FQGNSA. CDR3 nucleotide sequence: TGTGCCAGCAGTCCGGACAGGCCGAGCTACGAGCAGTACTTC. Residues: CASSPDRPSYEQYF.

This chain joins TRBV11-2 and TRBJ2-4, with a possible D match to TRBD2 (5 bases). The ends were cut back, 6 bases at V and 9 bases at J, with 21 bases in the middle. The germline CDR1 and CDR2 sequences are SGHAT and FQNNGV. CDR3 length: 15 amino acids. CDR3 in DNA: TGTGCCAGCAGGAGGTTCGCGGAACGCCGGGGCATTCAGTACTTC. Its translation is CASRRFAERRGIQYF.

The chain joins TRBV14 to TRBJ1-2, with 7 bases identical to TRBD1. The germline V gene has CDR1 SGHDN and CDR2 FVKESK. V was clipped by 0 bases and J by 8 bases; unmatched bases: 12. This CDR3 spans 16 amino acids. The CDR3 sequence: CASSQDPKGAHLGYTF. The CDR3 nucleotides are TGTGCCAGCAGCCAAGACCCGAAGGGGGCCCACTTGGGCTACACCTTC.

The gene calls are TRBV25-1 and TRBJ2-7; TRBD2 matches at 9 bases. Germline loops: CDR1 MGHDK, CDR2 SYGVNS. The ends lost 1 base at V and 4 bases at J; junction bases unmatched: 5. The CDR3 runs to 15 residues. The CDR3 reads CASSESLAGIYEQYF. DNA for the CDR3: TGTGCCAGCAGTGAATCCCTAGCGGGAATATACGAGCAGTACTTC.

The V call is TRBV7-9, the J call TRBJ2-2, with D possibly matching TRBD2 (6 bases). The CDR3 has 15 amino acids. CDR1 and CDR2 from the germline V gene are SEHNR and FQNEAQ (reference sequence). V lost 3 bases, J lost 4 bases, and 12 bases lay in between. The CDR3 bases are TGTGCCAGCAGCTTCTCCGGGACTCCCACCGGGGAGCTGTTTTTT. As protein: CASSFSGTPTGELFF.

CDR3 sequence reads: CSVETSTDTQYF. Here the CDR3 DNA reads TGCAGCGTTGAGACTAGCACAGATACGCAGTATTTT. The chain joins TRBV29-1 to TRBJ2-3; D unresolved. V was pared by 3 bases and J by 0 bases, with 4 bases between. CDR3 length equals 12 residues. Germline V CDR1 and CDR2: SQVTM, ANQGSEA.

In its sample, this clone was seen once. The gene calls are TRBV10-3 and TRBJ2-7; 10 nucleotides align to TRBD2. After removal of 8 bases from V and 2 bases from J, the junction contained 6 bases not matched to a gene. CDR1 and CDR2 (germline): ENHRY, SYGVKD. The CDR3 consists of 14 residues. This CDR3 reads CAISGLAETYEQYF. As DNA, the CDR3 is TGTGCCATCTCCGGACTAGCGGAAACCTACGAGCAGTACTTC.

This chain links TRBV6-5 with TRBJ1-5; D is possibly TRBD1 (6 bases). CDR1 is MNHEY and CDR2 is SVGAGI in the germline V gene. With 7 bases removed from V and 2 bases from J, the gap between germline ends came to 15 bases. The CDR3 is made up of 15 amino acids. Here the CDR3 DNA reads TGTGCCAGCAAACCTTCCAGGGGACGCAATCAGCCCCAGCATTTT. Encoded protein: CASKPSRGRNQPQHF.

The rearrangement joins TRBV7-9 to TRBJ2-7; 9 bases fit TRBD1. V lost 4 bases, J lost 2 bases, and 6 bases stayed unmatched. Per germline, CDR1 SEHNR and CDR2 FQNEAQ (reference sequence). CDR3 length: 15 residues. The CDR3, as DNA: TGTGCCAGCAGCTCTGGGACAGGGTCCCCCTACGAGCAGTACTTC. Translating it yields CASSSGTGSPYEQYF.

This clone was seen once. This CDR3 reads CASSPSSSSTDTQYF. The CDR3 DNA sequence: TGCGCCAGCAGCCCCAGTAGCTCTAGCACAGATACGCAGTATTTT. The gene calls are TRBV5-1 and TRBJ2-3; D gene ambiguous. V lost 4 bases, J lost 0 bases, and 12 bases lay in between. The CDR3 is 15 residues long. CDR1 is SGHRS, CDR2 YFSETQ, per germline.

The gene calls are TRBV9 and TRBJ2-7; 9 nucleotides line up with TRBD2. Trimming removed 0 bases from V and 3 bases from J; junction bases left unmatched: 1. Germline loops: CDR1 SGDLS, CDR2 YYNGEE. The CDR3 covers 14 residues. The CDR3 loop is CASSVGLAVYEQYF. In nucleotides, the CDR3 is TGTGCCAGCAGCGTAGGACTAGCGGTCTACGAGCAGTACTTC. The variable domain in full, completed from reference TRBV9 and TRBJ2-7, reads DSGVTQTPKHLITATGQRVTLRCSPRSGDLSVYWYQQSLDQGLQFLIQYYNGEERAKGNILERFSAQQFPDLHSELNLSSLELGDSALYFCASSVGLAVYEQYFGPGTRLTVT.